What follows are 27 T cell receptor beta chains derived from one specimen sequenced in a study of long-term antiretroviral therapy in people with HIV. It was version v3.0 of the immunoSEQ assay that was run at survey level. The method was immunoSEQ multiplex PCR; TCRdb's version includes in-frame clones alone and lacks a portion of them. The data contain tens of thousands of clones, around 82% of them seen just once; the ten biggest clones take up almost 5%. The source was unsorted PBMCs, collected 0.5 years after starting antiretroviral therapy. The source of these receptors is a woman in her forties with HIV.

J is TRBJ2-2 and V is TRBV6-5, with TRBD1 identical over 10 bases. There are 14 residues in the CDR3. CDR1 is MNHEY and CDR2 is SVGAGI in the germline V gene. V trimming: 6 bases; J trimming: 8 bases; junction bases outside the gene matches: 6. CDR3 DNA sequence: TGTGCCAGCAGACGACAGGGGGCTAATGGGGAGCTGTTTTTT. Translating gives CASRRQGANGELFF.

V usage is TRBV2 and J usage is TRBJ2-4; 9 bases are a match to TRBD1. Losses at the gene ends were 2 bases for V and 6 bases for J; bases not matched to a gene: 14. The CDR3 has 18 residues. CDR1 and CDR2 (germline): SNHLY, FYNNEI. In nucleotides, the CDR3 is TGTGCCAGCAGTGAAAAGGGGGGACAGGGTTGGCGTAGAAACATTCAGTACTTC. Encoded protein: CASSEKGGQGWRRNIQYF.

The rearrangement links TRBV19 to TRBJ1-1; D is possibly TRBD1 (5 bases). The CDR3 spans 15 residues. Trimming removed 7 bases from V and 3 bases from J, with 18 bases in between. The germline V gene encodes CDR1 LNHDA and CDR2 SQIVND (reference sequence). CDR3 amino acids: CASKTGLRSDTEAFF. CDR3 bases: TGTGCCAGTAAAACGGGGCTACGGAGTGACACTGAAGCTTTCTTT.

The sample holds one count of this clone. V usage is TRBV19 and J usage is TRBJ1-4, with D unresolved. V dropped 0 bases and J dropped 2 bases, with 10 bases sitting between them. The V gene's germline CDR1 is LNHDA and CDR2 SQIVND (reference sequence). CDR3 length: 16 residues. In nucleotides, the CDR3 is TGTGCCAGTAGTATAGATCTACCTGGGACTAATGAAAAACTGTTTTTT. Encoded protein: CASSIDLPGTNEKLFF.

In this sample, this clone turned up a few times. The chain couples TRBV19 to TRBJ2-2; unclear D gene. The V gene lost 2 bases and the J gene lost 5 bases, with 3 bases spanning the gap. The CDR3 runs to 12 residues. CDR1 LNHDA and CDR2 SQIVND come from the germline V gene (reference sequence). The CDR3 nucleotides read TGTGCCAGTAGTATACGGACCGGGGAGCTGTTTTTT. This encodes CASSIRTGELFF.

The rearrangement joins TRBV6-1 to TRBJ1-1; maybe TRBD1 (6 bases). The germline V gene encodes CDR1 MNHNS and CDR2 SASEGT. The CDR3 covers 13 residues. The V end lost 11 bases, the J end lost 7 bases, and 20 bases lay between the germline ends. The CDR3 coding sequence is TGTGCCGGATCTTCTACAGGGTTTGGTGAAGCTTTCTTT. Its translation: CAGSSTGFGEAFF.

This chain links TRBV7-3 with TRBJ1-6; TRBD1 agrees at 7 bases. The CDR3 is 14 amino acids. V was pared by 5 bases and J by 7 bases, with 5 bases of the junction left unmatched. The germline V gene encodes CDR1 SGHTA and CDR2 FQGTGA. The CDR3, as DNA: TGTGCCAGCAGCCCGACAGGGAGGAATTCACCCCTCCACTTT. Protein: CASSPTGRNSPLHF.

The chain carries TRBV4-1 and TRBJ2-7; no clear D. Trimming took off 3 bases at V and 2 bases at J, with 8 bases between the two ends. Germline-derived CDR1 and CDR2 are MGHRA and YSYEKL. The CDR3 sequence is 13 residues long. The CDR3 sequence: CASSHSATYEQYF. CDR3 in DNA: TGCGCCAGCAGCCACTCGGCCACCTACGAGCAGTACTTC.

V is TRBV27 and J is TRBJ2-3; tentative D call: TRBD2 (6 bases). Looked up from germline, CDR1 is MNHEY and CDR2 is SMNVEV (reference sequence). V lost 6 bases and J 0 bases, leaving 10 bases between the germline ends. The CDR3 is made up of 14 amino acids. The CDR3: CASSRGFSTDTQYF. The CDR3 nucleotides read TGTGCCAGCAGCCGGGGGTTTAGCACAGATACGCAGTATTTT.

The rearrangement uses TRBV18 and TRBJ1-1, with a weak D call TRBD1 (5 bases). V lost 5 bases to trimming and J lost 5 bases, with 15 bases between them. The CDR3 is 14 amino acids. The germline V gene encodes CDR1 KGHSH and CDR2 LQKENI. The CDR3 DNA reads as TGTGCCAGCTCAAGTCAGGGATCTCGGACTGAAGCTTTCTTT. It is translated as CASSSQGSRTEAFF.

This sequence joins TRBV30 and TRBJ1-1, with D possibly matching TRBD1 (6 bases). Trimming left V 0 bases short and J 8 bases short, with 13 bases between. The CDR3 loop spans 13 amino acids. Germline lookup yields CDR1 GTSNPN and CDR2 SVGIG (reference sequence). CDR3 residues: CAWSVNLGAEAFF. The CDR3 DNA reads TGTGCCTGGAGTGTCAACTTGGGGGCGGAAGCTTTCTTT.

V is TRBV13 and J is TRBJ1-4; tentatively, D is TRBD1 (5 bases). CDR1 is PRHDT, CDR2 FYEKMQ, per germline (reference sequence). CDR3 length equals 15 residues. Trimming cost V 3 bases and J 8 bases, with 16 bases left between them. In DNA, the CDR3 is TGTGCCAGCAGCTTGGATCAGCAGGGAGGCGAAAAACTGTTTTTT. Translated, it gives CASSLDQQGGEKLFF.

The V and J genes are TRBV7-2 and TRBJ1-2, with D hard to call. The V gene's germline CDR1 is SGHTA and CDR2 FQGNSA. The CDR3 sequence is 13 residues long. Trimming left V 1 base short and J 8 bases short, with 11 bases between. In DNA form, the CDR3 reads TGTGCCAGCAGCTTAGATGTCCGTAGGGGCTACACCTTC. Encoded protein: CASSLDVRRGYTF.

The chain couples TRBV16 to TRBJ2-7, with D perhaps TRBD1 or TRBD2 (5 bases each). V was trimmed by 3 bases and J by 1 base, leaving 13 bases between them. The CDR3 consists of 15 residues. Germline V lookup: CDR1 KGHSY, CDR2 FQNENV. The CDR3 here is CASSHPGRTSYEQYF. CDR3 bases: TGTGCCAGCAGCCATCCGGGGCGAACTTCCTACGAGCAGTACTTC.

This chain joins TRBV10-3 and TRBJ2-2; the D call may be TRBD1 or TRBD2 (5 bases each). The CDR3 length is 15 residues. Trimming pared 0 bases from V and 2 bases from J, leaving 7 bases between. CDR1 is ENHRY and CDR2 is SYGVKD in the germline V gene. The CDR3 region is CAISESGTNTGELFF. The CDR3 coding sequence is TGTGCCATCAGTGAGTCCGGGACCAACACCGGGGAGCTGTTTTTT.

The CDR3 DNA sequence: TGTGCCAGCTCACCTGTGGGGGACGGGACCTACGAGCAGTACTTC. The encoded protein is CASSPVGDGTYEQYF. The chain couples TRBV18 to TRBJ2-7; the D call may be TRBD1 or TRBD2 (5 bases each). This CDR3 comprises 15 residues. Germline V lookup: CDR1 KGHSH, CDR2 LQKENI. The ends were cut back, 3 bases at V and 2 bases at J, with 14 bases in the middle.

This chain uses TRBV15 with TRBJ2-3; unclear D gene. The germline gives CDR1 LNHNV, CDR2 YYDKDF (reference sequence). V gave up 2 bases and J gave up 8 bases, with 17 bases separating them. There are 15 residues in the CDR3. The CDR3 DNA reads TGTGCCACCAGCAGACCCCTAGGCGTTTCGGGTACGCAGTATTTT. Its protein product is CATSRPLGVSGTQYF.

V gene TRBV5-1 combines with J gene TRBJ2-5, with D uncertain. Germline V lookup: CDR1 SGHRS, CDR2 YFSETQ. Trimming took 1 base from V and 4 from J, leaving 14 bases between them. The CDR3 covers 15 residues. The CDR3 DNA is TGCGCCAGCAGCTTGAACGTGCTGGGCCGAGAGACCCAGTACTTC. Its translation: CASSLNVLGRETQYF. Full variable domain (rest looked up from reference TRBV5-1 and TRBJ2-5): KAGVTQTPRYLIKTRGQQVTLSCSPISGHRSVSWYQQTPGQGLQFLFEYFSETQRNKGNFPGRFSGRQFSNSRSEMNVSTLELGDSALYLCASSLNVLGRETQYFGPGTRLLVL.

This chain uses TRBV6-6 with TRBJ2-2, with 10 bases that match TRBD2. Germline values: CDR1 MNHNY, CDR2 SVGAGI (reference sequence). The CDR3 sequence is 15 residues long. Losses at the gene ends were 3 bases for V and 3 bases for J; bases not matched to a gene: 1. In DNA, the CDR3 is TGTGCCAGCAGTTATCTAGCGGGGGACACCGGGGAGCTGTTTTTT. This codes for CASSYLAGDTGELFF.

The V and J genes are TRBV7-9 and TRBJ2-1, with 10 nucleotides matching TRBD2. The CDR3 is 14 residues long. CDR1 SEHNR and CDR2 FQNEAQ come from the germline V gene (reference sequence). After removal of 5 bases from V and 5 bases from J, the junction contained 3 bases not matched to a gene. As DNA, the CDR3 is TGTGCCAGCAGCGGCGGACTAGCGGACAATGAGCAGTTCTTC. Translated: CASSGGLADNEQFF.

By frequency in the sample, this clone is medium-sized (0.01 to 0.1%). V usage is TRBV30 and J usage is TRBJ1-6; 8 bases fit TRBD1. CDR3 size: 14 residues. Germline assignment: CDR1 GTSNPN and CDR2 SVGIG (reference sequence). V lost 3 bases, J lost 8 bases, and 6 bases stayed unmatched. CDR3 in amino acids: CAWSPGQGYSPLHF. The CDR3 bases are TGTGCCTGGAGCCCCGGACAGGGCTATTCACCCCTCCACTTT.

This clone appeared once. This rearrangement joins TRBV28 to TRBJ1-2, with 9 nucleotides matching TRBD1. Germline CDR1 and CDR2: MDHEN and SYDVKM. With 7 bases clipped from V and 7 bases from J, the junction kept 7 bases outside the gene matches. CDR3 size: 13 residues. CDR3 in DNA: TGTGCCAGCAACCAACAGGGGGCGCTTGGCTACACCTTC. Its translation: CASNQQGALGYTF.

V and J are TRBV30 and TRBJ1-2; D perhaps matches TRBD1 (6 bases). The CDR3 contains 12 residues. Germline loops: CDR1 GTSNPN, CDR2 SVGIG (reference sequence). Trimming took off 4 bases at V and 9 bases at J, with 15 bases between the two ends. CDR3 sequence (DNA): TGTGCCTGGACAACACAGGGCATTAGCTACACCTTC. Translation gives CAWTTQGISYTF. Drawing the rest from reference TRBV30 and TRBJ1-2, the complete variable domain is SQTIHQWPATLVQPVGSPLSLECTVEGTSNPNLYWYRQAAGRGLQLLFYSVGIGQISSEVPQNLSASRPQDRQFILSSKKLLLSDSGFYLCAWTTQGISYTFGSGTRLTVV.

This clone was detected a few times. The V and J genes are TRBV5-1 and TRBJ1-4; TRBD1 matches at 7 bases. CDR1 is SGHRS and CDR2 is YFSETQ in the germline V gene. The CDR3 contains 13 residues. Trimming took 3 bases from V and 7 from J; bases not matched to a gene: 3. CDR3 nucleotides: TGCGCCAGCAGCTCCCACAGGGGTGAAAAACTGTTTTTT. Its translation: CASSSHRGEKLFF.

This rearrangement joins TRBV5-1 to TRBJ2-3; D tentatively reads TRBD1 or TRBD2 (6 bases each). The CDR3 sequence is 15 residues long. Deletions cut 1 base from V and 4 bases from J, with 13 bases between. Germline V gene lookup returns CDR1 SGHRS and CDR2 YFSETQ. The CDR3, as DNA: TGCGCCAGCAGCTTGCGATCGGGGGCATCAGATACGCAGTATTTT. Translated, it gives CASSLRSGASDTQYF.

The chain employs TRBV6-1 and TRBJ1-2, with D perhaps TRBD1 (5 bases). CDR3 length: 13 residues. Germline V CDR1 and CDR2: MNHNS, SASEGT. V shed 9 bases and J shed 0 bases, with 11 bases lying between them. The CDR3 DNA sequence: TGTGCCAGTGGGGACGGAACTAACTATGGCTACACCTTC. Protein sequence: CASGDGTNYGYTF.

The V gene is TRBV27, the J gene TRBJ1-1, with 11 nucleotides matching TRBD1. The junction had 6 bases not matched to a gene; V was cut back by 3 bases and J by 6 bases. The CDR3 loop spans 15 amino acids. Germline lookup yields CDR1 MNHEY and CDR2 SMNVEV (reference sequence). CDR3 coding DNA: TGTGCCAGCAGTTTGCAGGGACAGGGGGACGCTGAAGCTTTCTTT. Translated: CASSLQGQGDAEAFF.